The next 21 T cell receptor beta chains were all read from a single sample in a study of circulating CD8 cells and anti-PD-1 response in melanoma. Four subsets defined by PD-1 and/or TIGIT were sorted from live CD3+CD8+TCRalphabeta+ cells. Each library started from roughly 16 ng of total RNA using the QIAseq Immune Repertoire TCR panel. TCRdb re-called the reads through MiXCR, storing one row per CDR3 protein. Here the sample spans 500 to 600 distinct CDR3 sequences, around 8.2% being singletons. Sample: CD8+ T cells from PBMCs, taken at baseline or after one month of anti-PD-1 therapy (not recorded which). The receptors were sampled from a human donor with melanoma.

This clonotype is categorized as medium-sized. The V call is TRBV11-2, the J call TRBJ2-5, with 7 bases identical to TRBD1. Germline trimming cut 5 bases from V and 3 bases from J; bases unmatched to any gene: 6. The germline CDR1 and CDR2 sequences are SGHAT and FQNNGV. The CDR3 runs to 14 residues. The CDR3 loop reads CASSQGQQEETQYF. The CDR3 coding sequence is TGTGCCAGCAGCCAGGGACAGCAAGAAGAGACCCAGTACTTC.

By share, this clonotype counts as medium-sized. The rearrangement links TRBV19 to TRBJ2-7, with 8 bases that match TRBD1. V was clipped by 0 bases and J by 2 bases; unmatched bases: 3. Germline V gene data show CDR1 as LNHDA and CDR2 as SQIVND (reference sequence). The CDR3 runs 15 residues. CDR3: CASSIDGTGPYEQYF. The CDR3 DNA is TGTGCCAGTAGTATAGATGGGACAGGCCCCTACGAGCAGTACTTC. Full variable domain (remainder filled in from reference TRBV19 and TRBJ2-7): DGGITQSPKYLFRKEGQNVTLSCEQNLNHDAMYWYRQDPGQGLRLIYYSQIVNDFQKGDIAEGYSVSREKKESFPLTVTSAQKNPTAFYLCASSIDGTGPYEQYFGPGTRLTVT.

A word on this clonotype: A much more abundant neighbour one base away suggests this may be a read error. J is TRBJ2-1 and V is TRBV27, with 7 bases lining up with TRBD1. The CDR3 sequence is 16 residues long. Germline CDR1 reads MNHEY; CDR2 reads SMNVEV (reference sequence). Written as DNA, the CDR3 is TGTGCCAGCATCCCAACGGGACAGAGCTCCTACAATGAGCAGCTCTTC. The encoded protein is CASIPTGQSSYNEQLF.

Within the sample, this clonotype is medium-sized (0.01 to 0.1%). This chain uses TRBV20-1 with TRBJ2-1; unclear D gene. CDR1 is DFQATT, CDR2 SNEGSKA, per germline (reference sequence). The CDR3 has 10 residues. V lost 0 bases and J 6 bases, leaving 0 bases between the germline ends. The CDR3 DNA reads TGCAGTGCTAGAGACAATGAGCAGTTCTTC. Translating it yields CSARDNEQFF.

In its sample, this clonotype ranks as medium-sized. The CDR3 sequence is CASSPYSVAAHYEQYF. For the CDR3, the DNA is TGTGCCAGCAGCCCGTACTCGGTAGCGGCCCACTACGAGCAGTACTTC. The chain has TRBV28 and TRBJ2-7; perhaps TRBD2 as D (6 bases). This CDR3 is 16 amino acids long. Germline loops: CDR1 MDHEN, CDR2 SYDVKM. The V end was cut by 6 bases, the J end by 3 bases, with 21 bases between.

By its share, this clonotype is large. The chain links TRBV20-1 to TRBJ2-1, with D possibly TRBD2 on 6 matching bases. V gave up 0 bases and J gave up 3 bases, with 12 bases separating them. CDR1 is DFQATT and CDR2 is SNEGSKA in the germline V gene (reference sequence). This CDR3 region has 15 residues. CDR3 coding DNA: TGCAGTGCTAGAGAACCGGGACTCGACTACAATGAGCAGTTCTTC. Translating it yields CSAREPGLDYNEQFF.

By share, this clonotype ranks as medium-sized. The rearrangement links TRBV11-2 to TRBJ2-1, with D hard to call. From germline, CDR1 is SGHAT and CDR2 FQNNGV. The V gene lost 5 bases and the J gene lost 0 bases, with 11 bases spanning the gap. The CDR3 extends over 15 amino acids. The CDR3 DNA follows: TGTGCCAGCAGCCCCCTTTCCTACTCCTACAATGAGCAGTTCTTC. This codes for CASSPLSYSYNEQFF.

By share, this clonotype counts as medium-sized (0.01 to 0.1%). The genes are TRBV27 and TRBJ2-7, with D hard to call. Deletions cut 4 bases from V and 3 bases from J, with 10 bases between. Germline V gene data show CDR1 as MNHEY and CDR2 as SMNVEV (reference sequence). The CDR3 runs 13 residues. The CDR3 nucleotides are TGTGCCAGCAGTTCTCCAGGATACTACGAGCAGTACTTC. Translation: CASSSPGYYEQYF.

This clonotype qualifies as large. The chain has TRBV19 and TRBJ2-7; 9 bases are a match to TRBD1. Germline CDR1 and CDR2: LNHDA and SQIVND (reference sequence). J lost 3 bases, V lost 5 bases, and 5 bases had no gene match. The CDR3 spans 14 residues. The CDR3 DNA reads TGTGCCAGTAGTCCCGGGACAGGGTACTACGAGCAGTACTTC. This sequence encodes CASSPGTGYYEQYF. Using reference TRBV19 and TRBJ2-7 for the parts outside the CDR3, the full variable domain is DGGITQSPKYLFRKEGQNVTLSCEQNLNHDAMYWYRQDPGQGLRLIYYSQIVNDFQKGDIAEGYSVSREKKESFPLTVTSAQKNPTAFYLCASSPGTGYYEQYFGPGTRLTVT.

In its sample, this clonotype is large. V is TRBV28 and J is TRBJ2-7; tentative D call: TRBD2 (6 bases). Per the germline V gene, CDR1 is MDHEN and CDR2 is SYDVKM. The ends were cut back, 6 bases at V and 0 bases at J, with 15 bases in the middle. The CDR3 spans 15 residues. The CDR3 nucleotides are TGTGCCAGCAGCCAGGTAGCGGATTCCTCCTACGAGCAGTACTTC. As protein: CASSQVADSSYEQYF.

This clonotype is labeled as large. The rearrangement links TRBV20-1 to TRBJ2-1, with a tentative D call TRBD1 (6 bases). The germline V gene encodes CDR1 DFQATT and CDR2 SNEGSKA (reference sequence). This CDR3 is 12 amino acids long. V was trimmed by 0 bases and J by 9 bases, leaving 9 bases between them. The CDR3 reads CSAREGGTEQFF. CDR3 sequence (DNA): TGCAGTGCTAGAGAAGGGGGAACTGAGCAGTTCTTC.

This clonotype ranks as medium-sized. The chain recombines TRBV28 with TRBJ1-5; unclear D gene. Trimming shortened V by 3 bases and J by 6 bases, and 3 bases separated the two germline ends. Germline V gene data show CDR1 as MDHEN and CDR2 as SYDVKM. CDR3 length: 11 amino acids. The CDR3, as DNA: TGTGCCAGCAGTTTCCCTCAGCCCCAGCATTTT. Translated, it gives CASSFPQPQHF.

This clonotype qualifies as medium-sized. The chain carries TRBV29-1 and TRBJ2-1; possibly TRBD1 for D (5 bases). The CDR3 spans 16 residues. Germline values: CDR1 SQVTM, CDR2 ANQGSEA. V lost 6 bases and J 7 bases, leaving 25 bases between the germline ends. The CDR3 loop is CSVELTDRLVVNEQFF. CDR3 in DNA: TGCAGCGTCGAATTGACAGACCGCCTGGTGGTGAATGAGCAGTTCTTC.

Regarding this clonotype: The junction shows a germline mismatch at one end, possibly a read error. The chain joins TRBV29-1 to TRBJ1-4; perhaps TRBD1 as D (5 bases). Germline CDR1 is SQVTM and CDR2 is ANQGSEA. The length of the CDR3 is 14 residues. The CDR3 spells CSAGTGGTNGKLFF. The CDR3 DNA reads as TGCAGCGCTGGTACGGGGGGGACTAATGGAAAACTGTTTTTT.

By sample share, this clonotype is medium-sized. A read error may be the cause here, since a much bigger clone is one base away. The rearrangement links TRBV25-1 to TRBJ1-3, with TRBD1 as a possible D gene (6 bases). There are 16 residues in the CDR3. Germline values: CDR1 MGHDK, CDR2 SYGVNS. CDR3 amino acids: CASSEGRGNSGKTIYF. CDR3 nucleotides: TGTGCCAGCAGTGAGGGGAGGGGGAACTCTGGAAAGACCATATATTTT. The whole variable domain, filled in from reference TRBV25-1 and TRBJ1-3, reads EADIYQTPRYLVIGTGKKITLECSQTMGHDKMYWYQQDPGMELHLIHYSYGVNSTEKGDLSSESTVSRIRTEHFPLTLESARPSHTSQYLCASSEGRGNSGKTIYFGEGSWLTVV.

This clonotype was observed a few times. This chain links TRBV3-1 with TRBJ2-1; 9 positions match TRBD2. Germline lookup yields CDR1 LGHDT and CDR2 YNNKEL (reference sequence). The CDR3 covers 15 residues. V dropped 3 bases and J dropped 5; count of bases not matched to a gene: 5. This CDR3 reads CASSHTGTSHNEQFF. CDR3 nucleotide sequence: TGTGCCAGCAGCCATACGGGGACTAGCCACAATGAGCAGTTCTTC.

A few counts support this clonotype. V usage is TRBV2 and J usage is TRBJ2-3, with TRBD2 matching over 11 bases. The CDR3 contains 16 residues. CDR1 is SNHLY and CDR2 is FYNNEI in the germline V gene. The ends lost 6 bases at V and 5 bases at J; junction bases unmatched: 10. The CDR3 region has the DNA TGTGCCAGCAGCACTTCGACTAGCGGGGCGGAAGATACGCAGTATTTT. It specifies CASSTSTSGAEDTQYF.

A few counts support this clonotype. Lacking the conserved final phenylalanine or tryptophan, this CDR3 likely reflects a read error. The genes are TRBV20-1 and TRBJ1-1, with 7 nucleotides matching TRBD1. V shed 5 bases, J shed 0 bases, and the junction held 3 bases outside the gene matches. CDR3 size: 13 residues. CDR1 is DFQATT and CDR2 is SNEGSKA in the germline V gene (reference sequence). CDR3 protein: CSARTGLNTEAFS. Here the CDR3 DNA reads TGCAGTGCTCGGACAGGCTTGAACACTGAAGCTTTCTCT.

In regard to this clonotype: Since a much larger clone is just one base distant, this may be a read error. The J gene is TRBJ2-1, the V gene TRBV14; the D is unclear. CDR3 length equals 13 residues. CDR1 and CDR2 (germline): SGHDN, FVKESK. This CDR3 reads CASSQQVYNERFF. The CDR3 DNA sequence: TGTGCCAGCAGCCAGCAGGTCTACAATGAGCGGTTCTTC.

A few counts support this clonotype. This could be a read error, since a much larger clone is one nucleotide away. As the CDR3 is not closed by the conserved phenylalanine or tryptophan, this likely results from a read error. The rearrangement uses TRBV9 and TRBJ2-7; maybe TRBD1 (6 bases). V lost 4 bases and J lost 1, with 15 bases in between. This CDR3 spans 15 amino acids. Germline CDR1 and CDR2: SGDLS and YYNGEE. The CDR3, as DNA: TGTGCCAGCAGCCCCTCCCCCCAGGGGTCCTACGAGCAGTACCTC. It encodes CASSPSPQGSYEQYL.

With regard to this clonotype: Just one base apart from a much larger clone, this may be a read error. This chain connects TRBV19 to TRBJ2-7, with D maybe TRBD2 (6 bases). CDR1 is LNHDA and CDR2 is SQIVND in the germline V gene (reference sequence). The CDR3 covers 14 residues. The CDR3 DNA follows: TGTGCCAGTAGTATGGAGGGAAGCTCCTACGAGCAGCACTTC. The encoded protein is CASSMEGSSYEQHF.